One sample yielded the 8 T cell receptor beta chains listed below, sequenced in a study of cytomegalovirus exposure and HLA in healthy donors. Primers included in the PCR were 60 Vbeta and 13 Jbeta primers. Some clones are missing from TCRdb's copy, which holds only in-frame ones; the method was immunoSEQ multiplex PCR. The table has over 85,000 clones, approximately 82% seen once. The sample consisted of PBMCs. The receptor set was obtained from a man aged 40-49 years in good health and CMV-seronegative.

About this clone itself: Compared with germline, one end of the junction differs, possibly owing to a read error. This chain connects TRBV11-2 to TRBJ2-7, with TRBD2 identical over 9 bases. Germline lookup yields CDR1 SGHAT and CDR2 FQNNGV. The CDR3 is 15 residues long. As DNA, the CDR3 is TGTGCCAGCAACTTACTAGCGGGCGGATTCCACGAGCAGTACTTC. Translated: CASNLLAGGFHEQYF.

The chain has TRBV13 and TRBJ2-5; the match to TRBD2 covers 7 bases. The J call is doubtful: the DNA matches TRBJ2-7 better. This CDR3 has 13 amino acids. The germline CDR1 and CDR2 sequences are PRHDT and FYEKMQ (reference sequence). The CDR3 nucleotides are TGTGCCGCTACAAGGGAGGGAGGGCGCGAGCAGTACTTC. Translation: CAATREGGREQYF.

The chain couples TRBV2 to TRBJ1-4; D is unclear. Germline V gives CDR1 SNHLY, CDR2 FYNNEI. This CDR3 is built from 15 residues. V lost 1 base to trimming and J lost 7 bases, with 13 bases between them. The CDR3 region has the DNA TGTGCCAGCAGTGAAGGCCAGTGGCGGGGTGAAAAACTGTTTTTT. Residues: CASSEGQWRGEKLFF.

The chain is built from TRBV13 and TRBJ2-5; D not certain. The length of the CDR3 is 15 residues. With 0 bases removed from V and 5 bases from J, the gap between germline ends came to 13 bases. Germline-derived CDR1 and CDR2 are PRHDT and FYEKMQ (reference sequence). CDR3 protein: CASSLGQTDAETQYF. CDR3 DNA sequence: TGTGCCAGCAGCTTAGGACAGACGGATGCTGAGACCCAGTACTTC.

The chain combines TRBV9 with TRBJ1-2; D uncertain. Trimming removed 0 bases at V and 4 bases at J, with 10 bases between. The CDR3 is 14 residues long. From germline, CDR1 is SGDLS and CDR2 YYNGEE. For the CDR3, the DNA is TGTGCCAGCAGCGTAGCGGGGTACGCCTATGGCTACACCTTC. This encodes CASSVAGYAYGYTF.

The table lists this clone with a count of one. The J gene is TRBJ1-1, the V gene TRBV9; tentative D call: TRBD1 (6 bases). CDR1 and CDR2 from the germline V gene are SGDLS and YYNGEE. V was cut by 3 bases and J by 6 bases, with 18 bases left in between. This CDR3 region has 15 residues. The CDR3 DNA sequence: TGTGCCAGCAGCGGACTGGGGCAGGGGAGCGCTGAAGCTTTCTTT. Its protein product is CASSGLGQGSAEAFF. Full variable domain (missing parts from reference TRBV9 and TRBJ1-1): DSGVTQTPKHLITATGQRVTLRCSPRSGDLSVYWYQQSLDQGLQFLIQYYNGEERAKGNILERFSAQQFPDLHSELNLSSLELGDSALYFCASSGLGQGSAEAFFGQGTRLTVV.

The chain employs TRBV5-6 and TRBJ1-2; no clear D. This CDR3 spans 14 amino acids. The ends were cut back, 1 base at V and 5 bases at J, with 12 bases in the middle. CDR1 and CDR2 from the germline V gene are SGHDT and YYEEEE. Here the CDR3 reads CASSLNSAGYGYTF. The CDR3 nucleotides are TGTGCCAGCAGCTTGAACAGTGCGGGGTATGGCTACACCTTC.

The chain joins TRBV30 to TRBJ1-1, with 9 nucleotides matching TRBD1. J gave up 0 bases and V 1 base, and 15 bases lay outside the gene matches. CDR1 is GTSNPN, CDR2 SVGIG, per germline (reference sequence). The CDR3 is 19 residues long. In nucleotides, the CDR3 is TGTGCCTGGAGTGGTTTCCCTCGGACAGGGGACCTCATGAACACTGAAGCTTTCTTT. This encodes CAWSGFPRTGDLMNTEAFF.